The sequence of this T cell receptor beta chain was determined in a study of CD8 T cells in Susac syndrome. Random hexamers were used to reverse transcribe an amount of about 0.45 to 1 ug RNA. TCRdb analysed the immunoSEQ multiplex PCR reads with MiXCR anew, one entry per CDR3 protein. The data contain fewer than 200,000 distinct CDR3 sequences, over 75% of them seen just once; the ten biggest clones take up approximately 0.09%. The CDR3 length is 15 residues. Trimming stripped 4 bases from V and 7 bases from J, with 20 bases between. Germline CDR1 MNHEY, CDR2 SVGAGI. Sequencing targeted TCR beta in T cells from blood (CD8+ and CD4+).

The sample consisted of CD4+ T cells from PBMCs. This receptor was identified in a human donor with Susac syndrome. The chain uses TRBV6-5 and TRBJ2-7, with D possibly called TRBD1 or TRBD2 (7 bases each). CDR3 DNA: TGTGCCAGCAGTTTTCAGGGGGGAGGGGATTCGGAGCAGTACTTC. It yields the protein CASSFQGGGDSEQYF.